The T cell receptor beta chain described here comes from a study of B cell selection in AIRE deficiency. General study findings and limits: About 33% of healthy-donor shared Treg TCRbeta sequences appeared in patient Tconv cells.

Turning to this clone: The antigen is unknown.

The sorted conventional CD4 T cells were gated as CD4+CD127+. The assay was immunoSEQ multiplex PCR, and TCRdb's table has in-frame clones only and misses some. In the table there are about 25,000 clones, around 95% of which are singletons. Germline lookup yields CDR1 SGHRS and CDR2 YFSETQ. Deletions cut 4 bases from V and 1 base from J, with 8 bases between. The CDR3 contains 13 residues. V and J are TRBV5-1 and TRBJ1-1, with D possibly being TRBD1 (6 bases). This clonotype was sampled from a human donor in good health. Sequencing input: CD4+CD127+ conventional T cells sorted from PBMCs. Written as DNA, the CDR3 is TGCGCCAGCAGCGAGGGACAGAACACTGAAGCTTTCTTT. This translates into CASSEGQNTEAFF. Together with reference TRBV5-1 and TRBJ1-1, the CDR3 gives the full variable domain: KAGVTQTPRYLIKTRGQQVTLSCSPISGHRSVSWYQQTPGQGLQFLFEYFSETQRNKGNFPGRFSGRQFSNSRSEMNVSTLELGDSALYLCASSEGQNTEAFFGQGTRLTVV.